This passage covers 16 T cell receptor beta chains from one sample sequenced in a study of blood T cell repertoires in COVID-19. Sequencing was performed with immunoSEQ multiplex PCR; in TCRdb, only in-frame clones are kept and a portion is missing. Of about 98,000 clones listed, about nine tenths are singletons. The sequenced sample was peripheral blood. These TCRs come from a woman aged 50 to 60 with COVID-19, enrolled during active disease.

V gene TRBV21-1 combines with J gene TRBJ1-2; whether TRBD1, the table's D call, matches the DNA was not checked. TRBV21-1 is deemed a pseudogene. The CDR3 contains 15 residues. The CDR3 here is CASSFPKGDTDGYTF. The DNA of the CDR3 is TGTGCCAGCAGCTTCCCGAAGGGGGATACGGATGGCTACACCTTC.

The chain carries TRBV7-7 and TRBJ2-7, with 7 positions matching TRBD2. Germline V lookup: CDR1 SSHAT, CDR2 FNYEAQ (reference sequence). This CDR3 contains 13 residues. V dropped 0 bases and J dropped 5; count of bases not matched to a gene: 1. The CDR3 reads CASSLAAGDEQYF. As DNA, the CDR3 is TGTGCCAGCAGCTTAGCGGCGGGGGACGAGCAGTACTTC.

V is TRBV21-1 and J is TRBJ2-1; TRBD2, the table's D call, was not compared with the DNA. TRBV21-1 is recorded as a pseudogene. The CDR3 is 17 residues long. For the CDR3, the DNA is TGTGCCAGCCAACAAGCGGGGGGCCCTAACTCCTACAATGAGCAGTTCTTC. Residues: CASQQAGGPNSYNEQFF.

The chain links TRBV3-1 (or the pseudogene TRBV3-2) to TRBJ2-1; D possibly corresponds to TRBD1 (5 bases). Trimming stripped 1 base from V and 8 bases from J, with 6 bases between. The germline CDR1 and CDR2 sequences are LGHDT and YNNKEL (reference sequence). CDR3 length: 12 amino acids. The CDR3 loop reads CASSQGGDEQFF. In DNA form, the CDR3 reads TGTGCCAGCAGCCAAGGGGGCGATGAGCAGTTCTTC.

This clone was recorded a few times. The chain employs TRBV5-1 and TRBJ1-6; TRBD1 aligns across 7 bases. In germline, CDR1 is SGHRS, CDR2 YFSETQ. This CDR3 is 14 amino acids long. With V trimmed by 4 bases and J by 9 bases, 7 bases remained unmatched. CDR3 in amino acids: CASSAGQATSPLHF. In DNA, the CDR3 is TGCGCCAGCAGCGCTGGACAGGCTACTTCACCCCTCCACTTT.

CDR3 coding DNA: TGTGCCAGCAGCTTAACCTACATGGACAGGGAGCTTAACACCTTC. Protein product: CASSLTYMDRELNTF. The rearrangement joins TRBV5-4 to TRBJ1-2; 8 bases line up with TRBD1. Germline V gene lookup returns CDR1 SGHNT and CDR2 YYREEE (reference sequence). V was pared by 2 bases and J by 12 bases, with 15 bases of the junction left unmatched. CDR3 length: 15 amino acids.

The CDR3 coding sequence is TGTGCCAGCAGCGTACAAGTAGCGGGGGCCCAAGAGACCCAGTACTTC. Translating gives CASSVQVAGAQETQYF. The chain has TRBV9 and TRBJ2-5; 9 bases line up with TRBD2. The CDR3 sequence is 16 residues long. J was trimmed by 1 base and V by 1 base; bases with no gene match: 5. Germline-derived CDR1 and CDR2 are SGDLS and YYNGEE.

As to this clone: The junction departs from the called germline gene at one end, perhaps through a read error. The genes are TRBV6-5 and TRBJ2-2; 7 positions agree with TRBD1. CDR1 and CDR2 from the germline V gene are MNHEY and SVGAGI. The CDR3 has 14 residues. CDR3 sequence reads: CASSIRDSTRELFF. CDR3 DNA sequence: TGTGCCAGCAGCATCCGGGACAGCACCCGGGAGCTGTTTTTT.

The V gene is TRBV19, the J gene TRBJ1-1; D is unresolved. The length of the CDR3 is 14 residues. Germline CDR1 and CDR2: LNHDA and SQIVND (reference sequence). Trimming cost V 7 bases and J 5 bases, with 17 bases left between them. The CDR3 bases are TGTGCCAGTACCTGGGGAGGGAGAGGGACTGAAGCTTTCTTT. Translating gives CASTWGGRGTEAFF. The whole variable domain, remainder taken from reference TRBV19 and TRBJ1-1, is DGGITQSPKYLFRKEGQNVTLSCEQNLNHDAMYWYRQDPGQGLRLIYYSQIVNDFQKGDIAEGYSVSREKKESFPLTVTSAQKNPTAFYLCASTWGGRGTEAFFGQGTRLTVV.

V and J are TRBV18 and TRBJ2-5; D possibly corresponds to TRBD2 (5 bases). Germline assignment: CDR1 KGHSH and CDR2 LQKENI. The CDR3 is 14 residues long. Trimming stripped 1 base from V and 3 bases from J, with 9 bases between. CDR3: CASSPRGDKETQYF. The CDR3 bases are TGTGCCAGCTCACCACGGGGAGATAAAGAGACCCAGTACTTC.

DNA of the CDR3: TGTGCCAGCAGTATTACCCTCCTCGCCGCGGGACGGATGAACACTGAAGCTTTCTTT. Residues: CASSITLLAAGRMNTEAFF. The chain couples TRBV5-5 to TRBJ1-1; TRBD1 is a possible D gene (5 bases). Germline-derived CDR1 and CDR2 are SGHKS and YYEKEE (reference sequence). This CDR3 has 19 residues. Trimming removed 5 bases at V and 0 bases at J, with 26 bases between.

The chain combines TRBV9 with TRBJ1-2; 9 bases map to TRBD1. V was pared by 4 bases and J by 7 bases, with 8 bases of the junction left unmatched. The CDR3 is made up of 14 amino acids. The germline CDR1 and CDR2 sequences are SGDLS and YYNGEE. The chain's CDR3 is CASSFVQGAGGYTF. The CDR3 DNA reads TGTGCCAGCAGCTTCGTACAGGGGGCAGGTGGCTACACCTTC.

This chain uses TRBV6-1 with TRBJ1-4; D not certain. Germline V gene lookup returns CDR1 MNHNS and CDR2 SASEGT. CDR3 length equals 15 residues. Trimming removed 3 bases at V and 0 bases at J, with 8 bases between. CDR3 amino acids: CASSDRGSTNEKLFF. The CDR3 DNA follows: TGTGCCAGCAGTGACCGGGGATCAACTAATGAAAAACTGTTTTTT.

The V gene is TRBV7-6, the J gene TRBJ2-5; 13 bases are shared with TRBD2. This CDR3 region has 16 residues. CDR1 is SGHVS and CDR2 is FNYEAQ in the germline V gene. With V trimmed by 4 bases and J by 5 bases, 7 bases remained unmatched. CDR3 in amino acids: CASSWTSGGRGETQYF. The DNA for the CDR3 is TGTGCCAGCAGCTGGACTAGCGGGGGCCGGGGGGAGACCCAGTACTTC.

This clone was counted once. V gene TRBV12-5 combines with J gene TRBJ2-5; D may be TRBD2 (6 bases). Trimming removed 0 bases from V and 4 bases from J, with 12 bases in between. The CDR3 spans 15 residues. The germline V gene encodes CDR1 LGHNT and CDR2 FRNRAP. CDR3 sequence: CASGLVGTRGETQYF. The CDR3 DNA is TGTGCTAGTGGTTTGGTCGGGACTCGGGGAGAGACCCAGTACTTC.

This clone showed up just a few times. The CDR3 is CASSLVTTGARGQTQYF. CDR3 nucleotides: TGTGCCAGCAGCTTAGTAACGACAGGGGCCCGGGGGCAGACCCAGTACTTC. The chain is built from TRBV7-9 and TRBJ2-5, with 8 bases aligning to TRBD1. Germline V gene sequence: CDR1 SEHNR, CDR2 FQNEAQ (reference sequence). This CDR3 comprises 17 residues. V trimming: 1 base; J trimming: 6 bases; junction bases outside the gene matches: 13.